These 22 T cell receptor beta chains share one sample of origin, sequenced in a study of PD-1 blockade in classical Hodgkin lymphoma. Produced via immunoSEQ multiplex PCR; TCRdb's table is partial and in-frame only. The table has about 46,000 clones, roughly 73% seen once; the top ten hold approximately 10%. Each patient's relapse followed autologous stem cell transplantation, and brentuximab vedotin exposure varied. Sequences were derived from peripheral blood mononuclear cells (PBMCs), sampled at baseline. These receptors were taken from a human donor with classical Hodgkin lymphoma.

The J gene is TRBJ2-3, the V gene TRBV7-3; 7 bases align to TRBD2. This CDR3 contains 15 residues. J gave up 0 bases and V 5 bases, and 5 bases lay outside the gene matches. Per the germline V gene, CDR1 is SGHTA and CDR2 is FQGTGA. CDR3 protein: CASSPQGGSTDTQYF. In nucleotides, the CDR3 is TGTGCCAGCAGCCCCCAGGGAGGGAGCACAGATACGCAGTATTTT.

This clone is medium-sized in the sample. The gene calls are TRBV15 and TRBJ2-2, with D perhaps TRBD2 (6 bases). From germline, CDR1 is LNHNV and CDR2 YYDKDF (reference sequence). V lost 2 bases to trimming and J lost 3 bases, with 10 bases between them. There are 15 residues in the CDR3. DNA for the CDR3: TGTGCCACCAGCAGATTGGGACTTTACACCGGGGAGCTGTTTTTT. It is translated as CATSRLGLYTGELFF.

This clone was observed a single time. CDR3 residues: CASSFFAVGGEQYF. In DNA, the CDR3 is TGTGCCAGCAGCTTTTTTGCCGTTGGGGGGGAGCAGTACTTC. The rearrangement joins TRBV11-3 to TRBJ2-7, with D possibly TRBD2 on 6 matching bases. V lost 3 bases and J 7 bases, leaving 16 bases between the germline ends. This CDR3 has 14 amino acids. Germline-derived CDR1 and CDR2 are SGHNT and YENEEA.

The chain joins TRBV6-5 to TRBJ1-2; the D gene is possibly TRBD1 (5 bases). Germline V gives CDR1 MNHEY, CDR2 SVGAGI. There are 14 residues in the CDR3. V was shortened by 2 bases and J by 6 bases, with 13 bases between the two germline ends. Here the CDR3 DNA reads TGTGCCAGCAGTTACCCGACAGAGAGTCATGGCTACACCTTC. Its protein is CASSYPTESHGYTF.

The V gene is TRBV9, the J gene TRBJ1-1; tentative D call: TRBD1 (5 bases). Trimming shortened V by 0 bases and J by 7 bases, and 13 bases separated the two germline ends. The germline gives CDR1 SGDLS, CDR2 YYNGEE. This CDR3 comprises 14 residues. This CDR3 is CASSVEGAMGEAFF. The CDR3 DNA is TGTGCCAGCAGCGTAGAAGGGGCGATGGGTGAAGCTTTCTTT.

A single count supports this clone. This sequence joins TRBV18 and TRBJ2-5, with D perhaps matching TRBD1 (6 bases). The CDR3 loop spans 15 amino acids. Germline CDR1 is KGHSH and CDR2 is LQKENI. V dropped 3 bases and J dropped 2 bases, with 13 bases sitting between them. In DNA form, the CDR3 reads TGTGCCAGCTCACCCCGGACAGCAGGACAAGAGACCCAGTACTTC. It is translated as CASSPRTAGQETQYF. The whole variable domain, remainder taken from reference TRBV18 and TRBJ2-5, is NAGVMQNPRHLVRRRGQEARLRCSPMKGHSHVYWYRQLPEEGLKFMVYLQKENIIDESGMPKERFSAEFPKEGPSILRIQQVVRGDSAAYFCASSPRTAGQETQYFGPGTRLLVL.

The chain recombines TRBV12-5 with TRBJ1-1, with D possibly matching TRBD1 (6 bases). This CDR3 is 14 amino acids long. Germline V gives CDR1 LGHNT, CDR2 FRNRAP. V was shortened by 7 bases and J by 1 base, with 13 bases between the two germline ends. The CDR3 sequence: CASVRGAENTEAFF. The CDR3, as DNA: TGTGCTAGTGTACGGGGGGCCGAGAACACTGAAGCTTTCTTT. Looking up the rest from reference TRBV12-5 and TRBJ1-1 gives the full variable domain: DARVTQTPRHKVTEMGQEVTMRCQPILGHNTVFWYRQTMMQGLELLAYFRNRAPLDDSGMPKDRFSAEMPDATLATLKIQPSEPRDSAVYFCASVRGAENTEAFFGQGTRLTVV.

The chain is built from TRBV4-1 and TRBJ2-3; D gene unclear. Per germline, CDR1 MGHRA and CDR2 YSYEKL. V dropped 1 base and J dropped 2 bases, with 7 bases sitting between them. This CDR3 spans 14 amino acids. CDR3 sequence (DNA): TGCGCCAGCAGCCAAGCTTCGTACACAGATACGCAGTATTTT. This encodes CASSQASYTDTQYF.

This chain uses TRBV5-1 with TRBJ2-5; D gene unclear. CDR1 and CDR2 from the germline V gene are SGHRS and YFSETQ. V lost 1 base and J lost 4, with 8 bases in between. The CDR3 loop spans 13 amino acids. The CDR3 sequence is CASSLRSIETQYF. The CDR3, as DNA: TGCGCCAGCAGCTTGCGTAGTATAGAGACCCAGTACTTC.

The rearrangement uses TRBV10-1 and TRBJ2-3; 7 bases are shared with TRBD1. There are 15 residues in the CDR3. Per the germline V gene, CDR1 is WNHNN and CDR2 is SYGVQD (reference sequence). Unmatched junction bases numbered 10, after V lost 4 bases and J lost 6 bases. As DNA, the CDR3 is TGCGCCAGCAGTGCCGGGGACAGCCGTGGGGATACGCAGTATTTT. Protein sequence: CASSAGDSRGDTQYF.

The chain carries TRBV11-3 and TRBJ2-5, with 15 bases aligning to TRBD2. The CDR3 covers 17 residues. The V segment lost 4 bases and the J segment 2 bases; nucleotides outside the gene matches: 5. CDR1 and CDR2 (germline): SGHNT, YENEEA. The CDR3 DNA follows: TGTGCCAGCAGCTCGGGACTAGCGGGAGGCACACAAGAGACCCAGTACTTC. This sequence encodes CASSSGLAGGTQETQYF.

The chain couples TRBV25-1 to TRBJ1-1, with D possibly matching TRBD1 (6 bases). CDR1 MGHDK and CDR2 SYGVNS come from the germline V gene. CDR3 length equals 14 residues. V lost 3 bases, J lost 4 bases, and 12 bases lay in between. DNA of the CDR3: TGTGCCAGCAGTGAGGGGGCCCCCTCCACTGAAGCTTTCTTT. Translating it yields CASSEGAPSTEAFF.

This clone was recorded only once. The V and J genes are TRBV28 and TRBJ1-2, with 7 nucleotides matching TRBD1. V was pared by 1 base and J by 8 bases, with 7 bases of the junction left unmatched. Germline V lookup: CDR1 MDHEN, CDR2 SYDVKM. This CDR3 has 14 residues. The CDR3 protein is CASSLSRDSRGYTF. In DNA, the CDR3 is TGTGCCAGCAGTTTATCCCGGGACAGCAGGGGCTACACCTTC.

This chain uses TRBV5-1 with TRBJ2-5; tentative D call: TRBD2 (6 bases). The V gene lost 4 bases and the J gene lost 5 bases, with 15 bases spanning the gap. This CDR3 has 14 amino acids. Germline lookup yields CDR1 SGHRS and CDR2 YFSETQ. As DNA, the CDR3 is TGCGCCAGCAGCATCGGGGGAACGGAGGAGACCCAGTACTTC. Protein: CASSIGGTEETQYF.

The gene calls are TRBV7-9 and TRBJ2-7, with 7 bases identical to TRBD1. J gave up 0 bases and V 5 bases, and 10 bases lay outside the gene matches. Per the germline V gene, CDR1 is SEHNR and CDR2 is FQNEAQ (reference sequence). The CDR3 covers 16 residues. Here the CDR3 DNA reads TGTGCCAGCAGCAAAATCACAGGGGAATTCTCCTACGAGCAGTACTTC. Amino acids: CASSKITGEFSYEQYF.

The chain combines TRBV6-6 with TRBJ2-7; D gene ambiguous. The CDR3 sequence is 15 residues long. Trimming took 7 bases from V and 5 from J, leaving 21 bases between them. Germline CDR1 is MNHNY and CDR2 is SVGAGI (reference sequence). The CDR3 region is CASTLGWPPIHEQYF. In DNA, the CDR3 is TGTGCCAGCACCCTGGGGTGGCCGCCAATCCACGAGCAGTACTTC.

This sequence joins TRBV9 and TRBJ2-1; tentative D call: TRBD2 (5 bases). CDR3 length: 12 amino acids. V lost 7 bases and J 10 bases, leaving 15 bases between the germline ends. Per germline, CDR1 SGDLS and CDR2 YYNGEE. This CDR3 is CASSRDGGEQFF. In DNA form, the CDR3 reads TGTGCCAGCTCCCGGGATGGCGGGGAGCAGTTCTTC.

The gene calls are TRBV5-1 and TRBJ2-3; TRBD1 might be the D (6 bases). V was clipped by 4 bases and J by 2 bases, with 11 bases between them. Germline V lookup: CDR1 SGHRS, CDR2 YFSETQ. CDR3 size: 14 residues. The chain's CDR3 is CASSLQGDTDTQYF. The CDR3 DNA reads TGCGCCAGCAGCCTACAGGGAGACACAGATACGCAGTATTTT. The full variable domain, its missing parts supplied by reference TRBV5-1 and TRBJ2-3, is KAGVTQTPRYLIKTRGQQVTLSCSPISGHRSVSWYQQTPGQGLQFLFEYFSETQRNKGNFPGRFSGRQFSNSRSEMNVSTLELGDSALYLCASSLQGDTDTQYFGPGTRLTVL.

With regard to this clone: Other DNA sequences in the sample encode the same CDR3. This chain connects TRBV19 to TRBJ1-5; D is ambiguous. The germline V gene has CDR1 LNHDA and CDR2 SQIVND (reference sequence). There are 15 residues in the CDR3. V lost 1 base, J lost 1 base, and 8 bases lay in between. CDR3 in amino acids: CASSIGVPSNQPQHF. For the CDR3, the DNA is TGTGCCAGTAGTATAGGGGTCCCGAGCAATCAGCCCCAGCATTTT.

The chain links TRBV11-3 to TRBJ2-3; D perhaps matches TRBD1 (5 bases). Germline-derived CDR1 and CDR2 are SGHNT and YENEEA. Trimming shortened V by 5 bases and J by 0 bases, and 18 bases separated the two germline ends. The CDR3 runs 17 residues. The CDR3 region is CASSPWGRSSSTDTQYF. Here the CDR3 DNA reads TGTGCCAGCAGCCCTTGGGGCAGGTCCTCTAGCACAGATACGCAGTATTTT.

This chain connects TRBV4-1 to TRBJ2-7; D not certain. Per germline, CDR1 MGHRA and CDR2 YSYEKL. The V gene lost 2 bases and the J gene lost 5 bases, with 22 bases spanning the gap. The CDR3 spans 17 residues. The CDR3: CASSQQLLEFVRDEQYF. For the CDR3, the DNA is TGCGCCAGCAGCCAACAACTCCTGGAGTTCGTTAGGGACGAGCAGTACTTC.

The chain uses TRBV9 and TRBJ2-6; D remains unclear. Looked up from germline, CDR1 is SGDLS and CDR2 is YYNGEE. With 0 bases removed from V and 2 bases from J, the gap between germline ends came to 9 bases. The CDR3 consists of 16 residues. CDR3 loop: CASSVDGEPGANVLTF. The CDR3 coding sequence is TGTGCCAGCAGCGTAGATGGAGAACCTGGGGCCAACGTCCTGACTTTC.